Following are 30 T cell receptor beta chains from one sample sequenced in a study of PD-1 blockade in classical Hodgkin lymphoma. Patients all relapsed after autologous stem cell transplantation, and there was variation in brentuximab vedotin exposure. Assay: immunoSEQ multiplex PCR; the TCRdb copy retains only in-frame clones and omits some. Of tens of thousands of clones listed, about 64% are singletons. Here the sequenced sample was peripheral blood mononuclear cells (PBMCs), taken at baseline. All receptors come from a human donor with classical Hodgkin lymphoma.

This chain uses TRBV19 with TRBJ2-7; D is undetermined. V dropped 3 bases and J dropped 3 bases, with 9 bases sitting between them. The germline V gene has CDR1 LNHDA and CDR2 SQIVND (reference sequence). The CDR3 loop spans 13 amino acids. This CDR3 reads CASSIAHGYEQYF. In DNA, the CDR3 is TGTGCCAGTAGTATTGCCCATGGCTACGAGCAGTACTTC. The full variable domain, completed using reference TRBV19 and TRBJ2-7, is DGGITQSPKYLFRKEGQNVTLSCEQNLNHDAMYWYRQDPGQGLRLIYYSQIVNDFQKGDIAEGYSVSREKKESFPLTVTSAQKNPTAFYLCASSIAHGYEQYFGPGTRLTVT.

The rearrangement links TRBV6-5 to TRBJ2-1, with 8 bases identical to TRBD2. This CDR3 has 16 residues. J was trimmed by 8 bases and V by 0 bases; bases with no gene match: 9. Per the germline V gene, CDR1 is MNHEY and CDR2 is SVGAGI. The CDR3 region is CASSYSGGGSGDEQFF. The CDR3 bases are TGTGCCAGCAGTTACTCCGGCGGGGGGTCGGGAGATGAGCAGTTCTTC.

Here the CDR3 reads CASSPRQGGQYF. As DNA, the CDR3 is TGTGCCAGCAGCCCCCGACAGGGCGGGCAGTACTTC. The V and J genes are TRBV7-2 and TRBJ2-7; 7 nucleotides align to TRBD1. Trimming cost V 5 bases and J 9 bases; bases outside gene matches: 7. This CDR3 region has 12 residues. Germline V lookup: CDR1 SGHTA, CDR2 FQGNSA.

This chain uses TRBV4-3 with TRBJ1-6; 10 bases map to TRBD1. J was trimmed by 13 bases and V by 3 bases; bases with no gene match: 9. Germline V gene lookup returns CDR1 LGHNA and CDR2 YSLEER. CDR3 length equals 15 residues. CDR3 region: CASSQGQGNLTPLHF. In DNA, the CDR3 is TGCGCCAGCAGCCAGGGACAGGGGAATTTAACGCCCCTCCACTTT.

This clone was observed a single time. V and J are TRBV11-2 and TRBJ2-4, with D uncertain. The germline V gene encodes CDR1 SGHAT and CDR2 FQNNGV. V lost 2 bases to trimming and J lost 8 bases, with 16 bases between them. The CDR3 totals 15 residues. The CDR3 DNA sequence: TGTGCCAGCAGCTTAAAGCCTCAGGAATGGGACATTCAGTACTTC. It yields the protein CASSLKPQEWDIQYF.

This clone was recorded a few times. The chain combines TRBV28 with TRBJ2-2, with D possibly being TRBD1 or TRBD2 (5 bases each). This CDR3 has 13 amino acids. Trimming removed 7 bases at V and 6 bases at J, with 12 bases between. In germline, CDR1 is MDHEN, CDR2 SYDVKM. The CDR3 DNA reads TGTGCCAGCACTCTGAGGGGTGCCGGGGAGCTGTTTTTT. This translates into CASTLRGAGELFF.

J is TRBJ2-1 and V is TRBV9; TRBD1 matches 7 bases. The CDR3 covers 16 residues. Germline CDR1 SGDLS, CDR2 YYNGEE. With V trimmed by 4 bases and J by 6 bases, 13 bases remained unmatched. CDR3: CASSTLDQGEVNEQFF. In DNA form, the CDR3 reads TGTGCCAGCAGCACCCTGGATCAGGGGGAAGTCAATGAGCAGTTCTTC.

V and J are TRBV19 and TRBJ2-3, with a possible D match to TRBD2 (6 bases). CDR1 is LNHDA and CDR2 is SQIVND in the germline V gene (reference sequence). V dropped 5 bases and J dropped 6 bases, with 18 bases sitting between them. This CDR3 contains 15 residues. The CDR3 region is CASSSLAPGEDTQYF. The CDR3 nucleotides are TGTGCCAGTAGTTCGCTAGCGCCCGGGGAGGATACGCAGTATTTT.

The chain recombines TRBV28 with TRBJ1-2; 10 nucleotides match TRBD1. Germline CDR1 MDHEN, CDR2 SYDVKM. With 6 bases clipped from V and 0 bases from J, the junction kept 4 bases outside the gene matches. CDR3 length: 15 amino acids. The CDR3 nucleotides are TGTGCCAGCAGCGGGACAGGGGCCGCTAACTATGGCTACACCTTC. Amino acid sequence: CASSGTGAANYGYTF.

The rearrangement links TRBV5-1 to TRBJ1-2; no definite D call. V was shortened by 0 bases and J by 8 bases, with 8 bases between the two germline ends. This CDR3 spans 12 amino acids. CDR1 and CDR2 from the germline V gene are SGHRS and YFSETQ. DNA for the CDR3: TGCGCCAGCAGCTTGGACGTTTCGGGCTACACCTTC. Its protein is CASSLDVSGYTF.

This clone was seen once. An end of the junction does not agree with germline; a read error may underlie this. The V call is TRBV9, the J call TRBJ2-5; tentatively, D is TRBD1 (5 bases). This CDR3 region has 15 residues. CDR1 and CDR2 (germline): SGDLS, YYNGEE. The CDR3 reads CAGSARGSRQETQYF. The CDR3, as DNA: TGTGCCGGCAGCGCAAGGGGTAGCAGACAAGAGACCCAGTACTTC.

The J gene is TRBJ2-3, the V gene TRBV7-9; the D call may be TRBD1 or TRBD2 (5 bases each). This CDR3 contains 14 residues. Germline CDR1 and CDR2: SEHNR and FQNEAQ (reference sequence). V gave up 5 bases and J gave up 3 bases, with 12 bases separating them. In DNA form, the CDR3 reads TGTGCCAGCAGCGCGAGCAGGGAGACAGATACGCAGTATTTT. Its translation: CASSASRETDTQYF.

The V call is TRBV7-2, the J call TRBJ2-7; TRBD2 aligns across 8 bases. Germline lookup yields CDR1 SGHTA and CDR2 FQGNSA. After removal of 4 bases from V and 1 base from J, the junction contained 6 bases not matched to a gene. The CDR3 is made up of 15 amino acids. The CDR3 sequence is CASSWVSGKSYEQYF. DNA of the CDR3: TGTGCCAGCAGCTGGGTTAGCGGGAAGTCCTACGAGCAGTACTTC.

The V gene is TRBV19, the J gene TRBJ2-2, with a possible D match to TRBD2 (5 bases). Germline-derived CDR1 and CDR2 are LNHDA and SQIVND (reference sequence). This CDR3 contains 14 residues. V lost 4 bases to trimming and J lost 6 bases, with 12 bases between them. The chain's CDR3 is CASSKRPDSGELFF. In DNA, the CDR3 is TGTGCCAGTAGTAAGCGACCGGACTCCGGGGAGCTGTTTTTT.

The chain employs TRBV2 and TRBJ2-5; 10 nucleotides match TRBD1. The J call could be wrong; TRBJ2-7 is a better fit for the DNA end. The CDR3 has 15 residues. CDR1 is SNHLY, CDR2 FYNNEI, per germline. CDR3 nucleotide sequence: TGTGCCAGCAGGGCCGGGACAGGGGTTTCCTACGAGCAGTACTTC. Its protein product is CASRAGTGVSYEQYF.

This clone was seen more than once but under ten times. The DNA of the CDR3 is TGTGCCAGCAGTTTTCTCGGGGGTCAGCCCCAGCATTTT. Translation: CASSFLGGQPQHF. The chain has TRBV28 and TRBJ1-5; tentatively, D is TRBD1 (5 bases). V lost 3 bases and J 6 bases, leaving 9 bases between the germline ends. CDR3 length: 13 residues. Germline CDR1 is MDHEN and CDR2 is SYDVKM.

This chain uses TRBV7-2 with TRBJ1-3; D is undetermined. The CDR3 spans 14 residues. V shed 0 bases and J shed 7 bases, with 10 bases lying between them. The V gene's germline CDR1 is SGHTA and CDR2 FQGNSA. In DNA, the CDR3 is TGTGCCAGCAGCTTAGCGTGGGGAAGTAACACCATATATTTT. This translates into CASSLAWGSNTIYF.

CDR3 sequence (DNA): TGTGCCAGCAGCTCCGGACAGAGCGTTCAAGGGGCCCAGTACTTC. As protein: CASSSGQSVQGAQYF. V and J are TRBV7-9 and TRBJ2-5, with TRBD1 as a possible D gene (6 bases). There are 15 residues in the CDR3. V was cut by 4 bases and J by 9 bases, with 21 bases left in between. Germline lookup yields CDR1 SEHNR and CDR2 FQNEAQ (reference sequence).

This chain connects TRBV25-1 to TRBJ2-2, with TRBD1 identical over 8 bases. J was trimmed by 6 bases and V by 2 bases; bases with no gene match: 5. The CDR3 length is 15 residues. Germline assignment: CDR1 MGHDK and CDR2 SYGVNS. The CDR3 loop is CASSEQGAGSGELFF. The CDR3 coding sequence is TGTGCCAGCAGTGAACAGGGGGCAGGGTCCGGGGAGCTGTTTTTT.

By its share, this clone is medium-sized. The V and J genes are TRBV6-5 and TRBJ2-5, with D unclear. Germline V gene data show CDR1 as MNHEY and CDR2 as SVGAGI. Trimming removed 6 bases at V and 2 bases at J, with 13 bases between. The CDR3 is 14 amino acids. The CDR3 region is CASSPARLQETQYF. The CDR3 DNA sequence: TGTGCCAGCAGCCCCGCGCGGCTTCAAGAGACCCAGTACTTC.

As DNA, the CDR3 is TGTGCCAGCAGCGCGAGAGGAGTTAGCACAGATACGCAGTATTTT. Its translation: CASSARGVSTDTQYF. The rearrangement uses TRBV9 and TRBJ2-3; unclear D gene. The ends were cut back, 3 bases at V and 0 bases at J, with 11 bases in the middle. Germline loops: CDR1 SGDLS, CDR2 YYNGEE. The CDR3 loop spans 15 amino acids.

In this sample, this clone turned up once. V and J are TRBV28 and TRBJ2-7; D not resolved. The germline CDR1 and CDR2 sequences are MDHEN and SYDVKM. The CDR3 sequence is 12 residues long. Trimming took 2 bases from V and 3 from J, leaving 5 bases between them. For the CDR3, the DNA is TGTGCCAGCAGTTTAATTTACTACGAGCAGTACTTC. It translates to CASSLIYYEQYF.

The rearrangement links TRBV5-4 to TRBJ1-2, with D perhaps matching TRBD1 (6 bases). From germline, CDR1 is SGHNT and CDR2 YYREEE (reference sequence). The CDR3 loop spans 13 amino acids. V shed 5 bases and J shed 8 bases, with 16 bases lying between them. For the CDR3, the DNA is TGTGCCAGCAGTGAATCAGGGGTAGGCGGCTACACCTTC. Residues: CASSESGVGGYTF.

This rearrangement joins TRBV28 to TRBJ1-5; TRBD1 might be the D (5 bases). Germline CDR1 is MDHEN and CDR2 is SYDVKM. CDR3 length equals 14 residues. Trimming removed 7 bases at V and 7 bases at J, with 17 bases between. Written as DNA, the CDR3 is TGTGCCAGCACACGCCCGGGGGACGGACAGCCCCAGCATTTT. Its protein is CASTRPGDGQPQHF. Full variable domain (missing parts from reference TRBV28 and TRBJ1-5): DVKVTQSSRYLVKRTGEKVFLECVQDMDHENMFWYRQDPGLGLRLIYFSYDVKMKEKGDIPEGYSVSREKKERFSLILESASTNQTSMYLCASTRPGDGQPQHFGDGTRLSIL.

The chain employs TRBV19 and TRBJ2-5; a possible D gene is TRBD1 (5 bases). V gave up 3 bases and J gave up 1 base, with 15 bases separating them. CDR3 size: 16 residues. Germline V gene data show CDR1 as LNHDA and CDR2 as SQIVND (reference sequence). The CDR3 bases are TGTGCCAGTAGTATTAAGGGCAGGGATCCCCAAGAGACCCAGTACTTC. Translating gives CASSIKGRDPQETQYF.

This clone occurred a few times. The V and J genes are TRBV7-9 and TRBJ1-1, with D uncertain. The CDR3 extends over 13 amino acids. CDR1 and CDR2 from the germline V gene are SEHNR and FQNEAQ (reference sequence). The ends were cut back, 2 bases at V and 1 base at J, with 5 bases in the middle. CDR3: CASSLTANTEAFF. As DNA, the CDR3 is TGTGCCAGCAGCTTAACAGCGAACACTGAAGCTTTCTTT.

This clone has just a few counts. The chain combines TRBV7-2 with TRBJ2-1; a weak D match, TRBD2 (5 bases). The V end lost 5 bases, the J end lost 7 bases, and 27 bases lay between the germline ends. CDR3 length equals 18 residues. Germline CDR1 is SGHTA and CDR2 is FQGNSA. The CDR3 sequence is CASSLRMGWIGEMNEQFF. The DNA of the CDR3 is TGTGCCAGCAGCCTTAGGATGGGCTGGATCGGGGAGATGAATGAGCAGTTCTTC. The full variable domain, completed using reference TRBV7-2 and TRBJ2-1, is GAGVSQSPSNKVTEKGKDVELRCDPISGHTALYWYRQSLGQGLEFLIYFQGNSAPDKSGLPSDRFSAERTGGSVSTLTIQRTQQEDSAVYLCASSLRMGWIGEMNEQFFGPGTRLTVL.

The gene calls are TRBV2 and TRBJ2-5; D remains ambiguous. Trimming left V 6 bases short and J 5 bases short, with 16 bases between. The germline CDR1 and CDR2 sequences are SNHLY and FYNNEI. The CDR3 runs 14 residues. The CDR3 reads CASRADILIETQYF. CDR3 sequence (DNA): TGTGCCAGCAGGGCAGACATTTTGATCGAGACCCAGTACTTC. Supplemented by reference TRBV2 and TRBJ2-5, the full variable domain reads EPEVTQTPSHQVTQMGQEVILRCVPISNHLYFYWYRQILGQKVEFLVSFYNNEISEKSEIFDDQFSVERPDGSNFTLKIRSTKLEDSAMYFCASRADILIETQYFGPGTRLLVL.

The chain links TRBV23-1 to TRBJ2-5, with D perhaps being TRBD1 or TRBD2 (5 bases each). TRBV23-1 is an open reading frame whose function is uncertain. The CDR3 extends over 17 amino acids. V dropped 6 bases and J dropped 3 bases, with 23 bases sitting between them. DNA of the CDR3: TGCGCCAGCAGCCCAGCCCGCGCCTGGGGGAAAAAAGAGACCCAGTACTTC. Residues: CASSPARAWGKKETQYF.

The chain employs TRBV6-5 and TRBJ1-1, with D perhaps matching TRBD1 (6 bases). V was shortened by 6 bases and J by 8 bases, with 16 bases between the two germline ends. Germline CDR1 is MNHEY and CDR2 is SVGAGI. CDR3 length: 13 amino acids. The CDR3 protein is CASSPGTKNEAFF. CDR3 DNA: TGTGCCAGCAGCCCCGGGACAAAAAACGAAGCTTTCTTT.